The rows below give T cell receptor beta chains drawn from one sample of a study of T-cell memory formation after mild COVID-19. TCRdb re-called the 5' RACE reads with MiXCR, one entry per CDR3 protein. This table has fewer than 350,000 distinct CDR3 sequences, under 20% appearing once. Sequencing was performed on PBMCs or a T cell subset sorted from them (not recorded which). These TCRs come from a man between 18 and 29 years old who had mild COVID-19 (a few samples of this study predate the infection). Cell type and time point are not known. The CDR3 runs from the conserved cysteine through the conserved F or W. The D gene is left open where the match is weak. Clone size is given for some rows only: seen once, a few or many times, or a class if the clone is expanded.

J gene	D gene	clone size	V gene	CDR3 protein	CDR3 DNA
TRBJ2-5	TRBD1	few	TRBV10-3	CAISTKGGGWETQYF	TGTGCCATCAGTACGAAAGGGGGCGGGTGGGAGACCCAGTACTTC
TRBJ2-3	TRBD1	few	TRBV28	CASSFRDRGTDTQYF	TGTGCCAGCAGTTTCCGGGACAGGGGAACAGATACGCAGTATTTT
TRBJ2-1	-	few	TRBV6-6	CASSYPPGSGNEQFF	TGTGCCAGCAGTTACCCTCCAGGGTCCGGCAATGAGCAGTTCTTC
TRBJ2-2	-	-	TRBV20-1	CSASSSVRGTGELFF	TGCAGTGCTAGTTCGTCTGTAAGGGGCACCGGGGAGCTGTTTTTT
TRBJ1-5	-	few	TRBV6-5	CASSPRGPTDYSNQPQHF	TGTGCCAGCAGTCCCAGGGGTCCAACAGATTATAGCAATCAGCCCCAGCATTTT
TRBJ1-4	-	many	TRBV7-2	CASSSFPNSRIEKLFF	TGTGCCAGCAGCTCCTTCCCTAATTCGAGAATTGAAAAACTGTTTTTT
TRBJ1-1	-	many	TRBV7-2	CASSRLYNTEAFF	TGTGCCAGCAGCCGATTATACAACACTGAAGCTTTCTTT
TRBJ2-4	TRBD2	few	TRBV4-3	CASSHFRPGLAGGPAKNIQYF	TGCGCCAGCAGCCATTTTCGACCCGGGCTAGCGGGGGGGCCGGCCAAAAACATTCAGTACTTC
TRBJ1-5	TRBD1	many	TRBV2	CASSEWETGASTQHF	TGTGCCAGCAGTGAATGGGAGACAGGGGCCTCTACCCAGCATTTT
TRBJ2-6	TRBD2	-	TRBV7-9	CASSFPERGISGANVLTF	TGTGCCAGCAGCTTTCCGGAGCGGGGGATCTCTGGGGCCAACGTCCTGACTTTC
TRBJ1-3	-	-	TRBV12-3/TRBV12-4	CASSPAGTSGNTIYF	TGTGCCAGCAGTCCCGCAGGGACCTCTGGAAACACCATATATTTT
TRBJ2-7	-	many	TRBV7-9	CASSFSEQYF	TGTGCCAGCAGCTTTAGCGAGCAGTACTTC
TRBJ2-5	-	-	TRBV24-1	CATSPRGHEETQYF	TGTGCCACCAGCCCCAGGGGCCATGAGGAGACCCAGTACTTC
TRBJ2-2	TRBD2	many	TRBV9	CASMAGGPTGELFF	TGTGCCAGTATGGCGGGGGGCCCCACCGGGGAGCTGTTTTTT
TRBJ1-1	-	many	TRBV20-1	CSARPPDTEAFF	TGCAGTGCCCGCCCCCCAGACACTGAAGCTTTCTTT
TRBJ2-1	TRBD1	many	TRBV6-5	CASSYSRADRGGEQFF	TGTGCCAGCAGTTACTCGAGGGCAGACAGGGGAGGTGAGCAGTTCTTC
TRBJ1-2	-	-	TRBV20-1	CSAGGGSGSYYGYTF	TGCAGTGCTGGGGGGGGATCCGGTAGTTACTATGGCTACACCTTC
TRBJ1-2	TRBD1	-	TRBV5-1	CASSLKPGQGADGYTF	TGCGCCAGTAGCCTCAAACCGGGACAGGGGGCAGATGGCTACACCTTC